This T cell receptor (beta chain) was sequenced for a study of PD-L1 blockade in urothelial cancer. Study background: Atezolizumab therapy began for patients around 2014, dosed at 1,200 mg intravenously every 3 weeks. A median of about 130,000 T cells was found in the blood samples. Of 30 or so patients, approximately 23 were males with bladder-origin urothelial cancer. General study points: Below-median pretreatment blood TCR clonality predicted better survival.

This clone was recorded a few times. The antigen is unknown. Germline-derived CDR1 and CDR2 are SGHTA and FQGNSA. The length of the CDR3 is 13 residues. Between the trimmed V and J ends, which lost 5 bases and 2 bases, there was a span of 10 bases. Repertoires were generated with immunoSEQ multiplex PCR, while TCRdb's copy carries only in-frame clones and drops some. In the table there are 95,000 to 130,000 clones, 80% to 90% of which are singletons. Time point denoted: peripheral blood 6 weeks after treatment start. The rearrangement joins TRBV7-2 to TRBJ2-7; D is undetermined. This specimen was PBMCs, taken around atezolizumab (anti-PD-L1) treatment. This receptor was obtained from a man aged 60 to 75 with urothelial cancer. The CDR3 bases are TGTGCCAGCAGCGAGAATGGGCCCTACGAGCAGTACTTC. Its protein is CASSENGPYEQYF.